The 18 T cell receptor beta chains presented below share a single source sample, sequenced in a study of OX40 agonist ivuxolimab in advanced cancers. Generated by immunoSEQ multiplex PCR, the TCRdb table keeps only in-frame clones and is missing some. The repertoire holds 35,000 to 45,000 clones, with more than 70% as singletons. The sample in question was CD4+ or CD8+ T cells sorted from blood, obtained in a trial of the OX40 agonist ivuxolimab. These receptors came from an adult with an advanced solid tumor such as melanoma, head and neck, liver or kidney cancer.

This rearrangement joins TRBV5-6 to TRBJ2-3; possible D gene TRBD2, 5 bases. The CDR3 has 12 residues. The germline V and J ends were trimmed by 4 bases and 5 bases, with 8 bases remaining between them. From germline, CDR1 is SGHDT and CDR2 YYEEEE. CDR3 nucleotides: TGTGCCAGCAGCCCTAGCTTAGATACGCAGTATTTT. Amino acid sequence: CASSPSLDTQYF.

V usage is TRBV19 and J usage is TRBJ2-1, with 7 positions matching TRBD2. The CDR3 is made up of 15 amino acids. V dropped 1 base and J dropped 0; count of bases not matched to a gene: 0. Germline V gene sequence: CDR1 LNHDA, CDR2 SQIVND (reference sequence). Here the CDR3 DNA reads TGTGCCAGTAGTATAGCGGGGGGCTCCTACAATGAGCAGTTCTTC. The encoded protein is CASSIAGGSYNEQFF. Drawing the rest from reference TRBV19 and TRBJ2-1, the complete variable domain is DGGITQSPKYLFRKEGQNVTLSCEQNLNHDAMYWYRQDPGQGLRLIYYSQIVNDFQKGDIAEGYSVSREKKESFPLTVTSAQKNPTAFYLCASSIAGGSYNEQFFGPGTRLTVL.

CDR3 bases: TGTGCCACCTCCGAAGAAGATACGCAGTATTTT. The encoded protein is CATSEEDTQYF. This chain connects TRBV27 to TRBJ2-3; D uncertain. V dropped 10 bases and J dropped 5 bases, with 10 bases sitting between them. The length of the CDR3 is 11 residues. CDR1 MNHEY and CDR2 SMNVEV come from the germline V gene (reference sequence).

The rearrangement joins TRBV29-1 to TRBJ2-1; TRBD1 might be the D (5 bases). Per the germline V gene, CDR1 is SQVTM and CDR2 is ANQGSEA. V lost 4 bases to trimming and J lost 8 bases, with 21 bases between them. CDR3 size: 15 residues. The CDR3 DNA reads TGCAGCGTTGTGCTATATCGAAGGGGTGGCGATGAGCAGTTCTTC. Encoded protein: CSVVLYRRGGDEQFF.

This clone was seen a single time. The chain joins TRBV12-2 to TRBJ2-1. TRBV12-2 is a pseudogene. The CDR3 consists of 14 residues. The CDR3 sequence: CASRPRDQYPEQFF. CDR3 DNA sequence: TGTGCAAGTCGCCCACGCGACCAGTATCCCGAGCAGTTCTTC.

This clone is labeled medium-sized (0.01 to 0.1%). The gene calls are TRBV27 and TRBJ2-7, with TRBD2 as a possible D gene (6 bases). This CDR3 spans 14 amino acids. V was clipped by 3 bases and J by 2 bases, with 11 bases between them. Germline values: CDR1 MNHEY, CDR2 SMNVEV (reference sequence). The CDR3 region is CASSLGGPAYEQYF. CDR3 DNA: TGTGCCAGCAGTTTGGGGGGACCGGCCTACGAGCAGTACTTC.

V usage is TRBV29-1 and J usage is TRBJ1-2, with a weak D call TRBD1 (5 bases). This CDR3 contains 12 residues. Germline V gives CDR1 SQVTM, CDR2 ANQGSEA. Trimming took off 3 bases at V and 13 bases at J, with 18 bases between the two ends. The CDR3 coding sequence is TGCAGCGTTGATGAGGCAGGGCCCACTATCACCTTC. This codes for CSVDEAGPTITF.

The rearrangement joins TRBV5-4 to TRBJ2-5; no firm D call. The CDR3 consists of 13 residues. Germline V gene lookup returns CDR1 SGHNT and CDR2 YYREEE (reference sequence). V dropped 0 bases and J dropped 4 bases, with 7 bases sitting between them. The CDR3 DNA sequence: TGTGCCAGCAGCTTGGCGAGGAGAGAGACCCAGTACTTC. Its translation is CASSLARRETQYF.

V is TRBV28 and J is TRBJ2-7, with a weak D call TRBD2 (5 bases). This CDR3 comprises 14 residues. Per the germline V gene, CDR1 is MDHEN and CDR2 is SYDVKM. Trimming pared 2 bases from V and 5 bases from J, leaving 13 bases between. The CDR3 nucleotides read TGTGCCAGCAGTTTAAGCGGCGGTCCTCACGAGCAGTACGTC. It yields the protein CASSLSGGPHEQYV.

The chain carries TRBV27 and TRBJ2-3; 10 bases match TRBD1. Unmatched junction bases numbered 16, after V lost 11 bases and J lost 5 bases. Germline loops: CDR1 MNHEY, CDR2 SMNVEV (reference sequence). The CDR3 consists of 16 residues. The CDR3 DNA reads TGTGCCTCAACCCCCTTGGAGACAGGGGGCAAAGATACGCAGTATTTT. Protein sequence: CASTPLETGGKDTQYF.

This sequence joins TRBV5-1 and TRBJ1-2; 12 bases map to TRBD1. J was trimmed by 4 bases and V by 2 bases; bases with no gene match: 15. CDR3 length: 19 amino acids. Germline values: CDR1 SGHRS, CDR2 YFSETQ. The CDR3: CASSLSPRDRGRIIYGYTF. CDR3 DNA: TGCGCCAGCAGCTTAAGCCCGAGGGACAGGGGGCGCATTATCTATGGCTACACCTTC.

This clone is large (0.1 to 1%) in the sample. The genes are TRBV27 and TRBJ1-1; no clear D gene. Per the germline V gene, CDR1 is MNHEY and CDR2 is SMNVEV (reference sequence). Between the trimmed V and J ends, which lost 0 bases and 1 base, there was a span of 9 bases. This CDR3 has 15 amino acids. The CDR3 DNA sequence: TGTGCCAGCAGTTTATCAGGGAACGGGAACACTGAAGCTTTCTTT. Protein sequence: CASSLSGNGNTEAFF.

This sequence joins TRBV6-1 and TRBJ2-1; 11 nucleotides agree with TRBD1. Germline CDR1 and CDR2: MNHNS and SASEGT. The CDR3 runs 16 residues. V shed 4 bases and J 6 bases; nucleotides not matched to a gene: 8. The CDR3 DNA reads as TGTGCCAGCAGTGCCACGCCTGGGACAGGGGGCAATGAGCAGTTCTTC. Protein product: CASSATPGTGGNEQFF.

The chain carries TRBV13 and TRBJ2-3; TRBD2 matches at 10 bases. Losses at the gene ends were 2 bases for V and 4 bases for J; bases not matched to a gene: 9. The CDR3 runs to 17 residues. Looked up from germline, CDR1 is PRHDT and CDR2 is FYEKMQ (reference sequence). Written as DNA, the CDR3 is TGTGCCAGCAGCTTATATCCAGCGGGGGGGGTTTCAGATACGCAGTATTTT. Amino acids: CASSLYPAGGVSDTQYF.

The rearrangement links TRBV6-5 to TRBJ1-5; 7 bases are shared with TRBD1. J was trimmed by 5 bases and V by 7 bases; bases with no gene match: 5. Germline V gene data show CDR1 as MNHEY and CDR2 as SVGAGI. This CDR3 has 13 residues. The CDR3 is CASIQGPYQPQHF. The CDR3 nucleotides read TGTGCCAGCATACAGGGGCCGTATCAGCCCCAGCATTTT.

CDR3 region: CASRETGYGSYEQYF. The CDR3 region has the DNA TGTGCCAGTAGGGAGACAGGGTACGGGTCCTACGAGCAGTACTTC. This chain links TRBV19 with TRBJ2-7, with 7 bases matching TRBD1. The trim removed 6 bases at V and 1 base at J, leaving 9 bases unmatched. The CDR3 extends over 15 amino acids. CDR1 and CDR2 (germline): LNHDA, SQIVND (reference sequence).

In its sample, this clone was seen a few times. This chain's CDR3 is CASSSDGYGYTF. The CDR3 coding sequence is TGTGCCAGCAGTTCGGACGGCTATGGCTACACCTTC. The chain has TRBV27 and TRBJ1-2; D remains ambiguous. The germline V gene has CDR1 MNHEY and CDR2 SMNVEV (reference sequence). The V gene lost 4 bases and the J gene lost 4 bases, with 7 bases spanning the gap. The CDR3 sequence is 12 residues long.

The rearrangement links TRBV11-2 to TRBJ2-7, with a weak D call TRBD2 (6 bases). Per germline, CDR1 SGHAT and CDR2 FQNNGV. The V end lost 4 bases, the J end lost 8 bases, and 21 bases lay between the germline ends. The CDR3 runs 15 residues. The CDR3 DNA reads TGTGCCAGCAGCTCTCCAGGAGGGGCCCTTGGTCAGCAGTACTTC. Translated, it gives CASSSPGGALGQQYF.